This T cell receptor beta chain was sequenced for a study of cytomegalovirus exposure and HLA in healthy donors. Study outcomes and limitations: It was in a later analysis that TCR association rates were seen to vary by HLA locus, highest for DRB1 and lowest for HLA-C. It was shown in a later analysis that HLA-associated TCR beta chains were more clonally expanded than other, equally common chains.

All donors participated as healthy donors of bone marrow. This clone was seen more than once but under ten times. The antigen is undetermined. PCR was performed using 60 Vbeta and 13 Jbeta primers. Profiled with immunoSEQ multiplex PCR; TCRdb holds only in-frame clones, not every one. Of some 190,000 clones listed, roughly three quarters are singletons. Sequenced input: PBMCs. The clonotype comes from a woman in her fifties or sixties in good health and CMV-seronegative.

The DNA for the CDR3 is TGCGCCAGCAGATGGGACCTGGGAGGTGGTACAGATACGCAGTATTTT. Its translation is CASRWDLGGGTDTQYF. The rearrangement joins TRBV5-1 to TRBJ2-3; tentative D call: TRBD2 (6 bases). Germline V gene data show CDR1 as SGHRS and CDR2 as YFSETQ. With 5 bases removed from V and 3 bases from J, the gap between germline ends came to 19 bases. The CDR3 extends over 16 amino acids.